This TCR beta chain was identified during a study of shared clonotypes between healthy human individuals. Study-level background: The study drew on a couple of women and three men aged 18 to 49 as donors.

This CDR3 comprises 13 residues. V was trimmed by 5 bases and J by 4 bases, leaving 11 bases between them. In germline, CDR1 is SNHLY, CDR2 FYNNEI. On sorted subsets, replicate PCRs used about 0.2 ug DNA, or tens of thousands of T cell genomes. Produced via immunoSEQ multiplex PCR; TCRdb's table is partial and in-frame only. The sample lists 2 million to 2.5 million clones, 85% to 95% occurring once. The rearrangement joins TRBV2 to TRBJ1-1; D might be TRBD1 (6 bases). Material: naive CD4+ T cells from PBMCs. Subset meaning: CD45RA+ positively selected. This TCR derives from a man between 18 and 29 years old in good health. Some clones in this sample may be carry-over from other donors' samples. DNA for the CDR3: TGTGCCAGCAGTTTCGGACAGTCCACTGAAGCTTTCTTT. Residues: CASSFGQSTEAFF.